One and the same sample provided the 9 T cell receptor beta chains below, sequenced in a study of blood T cell repertoires in COVID-19. Clones were sequenced by immunoSEQ multiplex PCR, and TCRdb holds only the in-frame ones, with some missing. Of some 150,000 clones listed, 65% to 90% are singletons. The sequenced sample consisted of peripheral blood. The receptors were sampled from a man aged 70 or older with acute or convalescent COVID-19.

The chain links TRBV4-2 to TRBJ1-4; TRBD1 agrees at 7 bases. Germline V CDR1 and CDR2: LGHNA, YNFKEQ. The CDR3 sequence is 15 residues long. The V segment lost 4 bases and the J segment 7 bases; nucleotides outside the gene matches: 9. The CDR3 loop reads CASSPRQGGSEKLFF. CDR3 DNA sequence: TGTGCCAGCAGCCCTCGACAGGGAGGAAGTGAAAAACTGTTTTTT.

This clone was seen only a few times. This chain links TRBV29-1 with TRBJ2-1; D is ambiguous. The CDR3 runs to 12 residues. Trimming removed 2 bases at V and 6 bases at J, with 8 bases between. CDR1 SQVTM and CDR2 ANQGSEA come from the germline V gene. The CDR3 loop is CSVEQVSNEQFF. Here the CDR3 DNA reads TGCAGCGTTGAACAGGTCAGCAATGAGCAGTTCTTC.

The J gene is TRBJ2-1, the V gene TRBV5-1; the D gene is possibly TRBD1 (6 bases). This CDR3 is built from 13 residues. The V gene lost 0 bases and the J gene lost 8 bases, with 9 bases spanning the gap. Germline CDR1 SGHRS, CDR2 YFSETQ. The chain's CDR3 is CASSLAQGDEQFF. The CDR3 bases are TGCGCCAGCAGCTTGGCACAGGGCGATGAGCAGTTCTTC.

The rearrangement links TRBV5-1 to TRBJ1-4, with 8 bases that match TRBD1. This CDR3 is 14 amino acids long. The germline gives CDR1 SGHRS, CDR2 YFSETQ. J lost 7 bases, V lost 4 bases, and 6 bases had no gene match. In DNA form, the CDR3 reads TGCGCCAGCAGCCAGGGACAGGCGGGTGAAAAACTGTTTTTT. Protein product: CASSQGQAGEKLFF.

This rearrangement joins TRBV15 to TRBJ2-1; 8 nucleotides agree with TRBD2. This CDR3 has 17 residues. The germline V gene has CDR1 LNHNV and CDR2 YYDKDF (reference sequence). The J segment lost 8 bases and the V segment lost 1 base, leaving 13 bases of the junction unmatched. Here the CDR3 DNA reads TGTGCCACCAGCAGAGCGTCCCACGGGACTAGTATTTATGAGCAGTTCTTC. Translated: CATSRASHGTSIYEQFF.

The rearrangement links TRBV7-2 to TRBJ2-2; 9 bases are shared with TRBD2. This CDR3 has 18 amino acids. Germline assignment: CDR1 SGHTA and CDR2 FQGNSA. Germline trimming cut 1 base from V and 6 bases from J; bases unmatched to any gene: 12. CDR3 sequence (DNA): TGTGCCAGCAGCTTAGATCTTAGCGGGAGTATTGGTGCCGGGGAGCTGTTTTTT. Its translation is CASSLDLSGSIGAGELFF.

The V and J genes are TRBV5-1 and TRBJ2-3; TRBD2 matches 7 bases. Germline V gives CDR1 SGHRS, CDR2 YFSETQ. V was clipped by 1 base and J by 2 bases; unmatched bases: 19. CDR3 length: 20 amino acids. The chain's CDR3 is CASSLRPSGTGETPTDTQYF. CDR3 nucleotides: TGCGCCAGCAGCTTGAGGCCTAGCGGTACGGGGGAGACCCCCACAGATACGCAGTATTTT. Complete variable domain (other parts from reference TRBV5-1 and TRBJ2-3): KAGVTQTPRYLIKTRGQQVTLSCSPISGHRSVSWYQQTPGQGLQFLFEYFSETQRNKGNFPGRFSGRQFSNSRSEMNVSTLELGDSALYLCASSLRPSGTGETPTDTQYFGPGTRLTVL.

Regarding this clone: The missing conserved phenylalanine or tryptophan at the end of this CDR3 makes a read error likely. CDR3 sequence (DNA): TGTGCCAGCAGATTACAGGGGATGAACACTGAAGCTTTCTCT. Its protein is CASRLQGMNTEAFS. The chain carries TRBV27 and TRBJ1-1, with 7 bases aligning to TRBD1. V lost 6 bases, J lost 0 bases, and 4 bases stayed unmatched. CDR3 length equals 14 residues. Germline-derived CDR1 and CDR2 are MNHEY and SMNVEV (reference sequence).

The chain uses TRBV7-9 and TRBJ2-3; D uncertain. This CDR3 has 14 residues. V lost 5 bases and J lost 4, with 13 bases in between. Germline assignment: CDR1 SEHNR and CDR2 FQNEAQ (reference sequence). The chain's CDR3 is CASSPGFASDTQYF. CDR3 in DNA: TGTGCCAGCAGCCCGGGTTTCGCCTCAGATACGCAGTATTTT.